The next 9 T cell receptor beta chains were all read from a single sample in a study of blood T cell repertoires in COVID-19. Libraries were prepared by immunoSEQ multiplex PCR; TCRdb keeps only in-frame clonotypes and omits some of them. The table records some 87,000 clones, about 84% of them present only once. Input material: peripheral blood. The source of these receptors is a man older than 75 with active or convalescent COVID-19.

The chain has TRBV10-3 and TRBJ1-2; TRBD1 might be the D (6 bases). This CDR3 region has 15 residues. CDR1 is ENHRY, CDR2 SYGVKD, per germline. V was trimmed by 6 bases and J by 4 bases, leaving 18 bases between them. CDR3: CAIRLGAGAGYGYTF. The CDR3 nucleotides read TGTGCCATCAGATTGGGGGCAGGGGCCGGCTATGGCTACACCTTC.

The rearrangement links TRBV5-1 to TRBJ2-7, with D maybe TRBD1 (5 bases). Trimming pared 0 bases from V and 7 bases from J, leaving 11 bases between. The germline CDR1 and CDR2 sequences are SGHRS and YFSETQ. The CDR3 totals 13 residues. The CDR3 reads CASSLVGPGEQYF. In DNA, the CDR3 is TGCGCCAGCAGCTTGGTGGGGCCAGGGGAGCAGTACTTC.

The table lists this clone with a few counts. The chain links TRBV28 to TRBJ1-2; the D gene is possibly TRBD1 (5 bases). V was shortened by 5 bases and J by 2 bases, with 12 bases between the two germline ends. Germline-derived CDR1 and CDR2 are MDHEN and SYDVKM. The CDR3 consists of 14 residues. For the CDR3, the DNA is TGTGCCAGCAGTCTTCAGACAGTGAACTATGGCTACACCTTC. Amino acids: CASSLQTVNYGYTF.

This chain connects TRBV4-1 to TRBJ2-7; 9 bases match TRBD1. J was trimmed by 2 bases and V by 4 bases; bases with no gene match: 3. CDR3 length: 14 residues. CDR1 is MGHRA, CDR2 YSYEKL, per germline. In nucleotides, the CDR3 is TGCGCCAGCAGCCTGGACAGGGGCCCCTACGAGCAGTACTTC. As protein: CASSLDRGPYEQYF.

This chain joins TRBV2 and TRBJ1-6; D is perhaps TRBD1 (5 bases). CDR1 is SNHLY and CDR2 is FYNNEI in the germline V gene. V was pared by 5 bases and J by 10 bases, with 21 bases between. This CDR3 spans 16 amino acids. DNA of the CDR3: TGTGCCAGCAGTCTCCGACAGTCAGAGGCCGGGTCACCCCTCCACTTT. Its protein product is CASSLRQSEAGSPLHF.

V and J are TRBV12-3 or TRBV12-4 and TRBJ2-3, with D perhaps matching TRBD2 (6 bases). V was cut by 6 bases and J by 7 bases, with 11 bases left in between. The CDR3 runs to 12 residues. The CDR3 nucleotides are TGTGCCAGCAGCTCGGGACTTAATACGCAGTATTTT. It translates to CASSSGLNTQYF.

This clone was picked up a small number of times. The V call is TRBV6-1, the J call TRBJ1-6; D is uncertain. V lost 3 bases and J 6 bases, leaving 12 bases between the germline ends. This CDR3 comprises 15 residues. Germline V gene lookup returns CDR1 MNHNS and CDR2 SASEGT. As DNA, the CDR3 is TGTGCCAGCAGTGATGTCAGCGGCGGTAATTCACCCCTCCACTTT. Translated, it gives CASSDVSGGNSPLHF.

CDR3 coding DNA: TGCAGTGCTAGTGGAGGCGGGGGGGCTGAAGCTTTCTTT. Translation gives CSASGGGGAEAFF. The chain uses TRBV20-1 and TRBJ1-1; D possibly corresponds to TRBD1 (5 bases). Germline lookup yields CDR1 DFQATT and CDR2 SNEGSKA (reference sequence). The CDR3 is 13 amino acids. Trimming stripped 3 bases from V and 6 bases from J, with 14 bases between.

The chain combines TRBV19 with TRBJ1-5; D is ambiguous. V gave up 3 bases and J gave up 5 bases, with 8 bases separating them. Germline V lookup: CDR1 LNHDA, CDR2 SQIVND (reference sequence). The CDR3 covers 13 residues. For the CDR3, the DNA is TGTGCCAGTAGTATTTCCGGGGATCAGCCCCAGCATTTT. This sequence encodes CASSISGDQPQHF.